This is a list of T cell receptor beta chains from one sample in a study of shared clonotypes between healthy human individuals. Sequenced by immunoSEQ multiplex PCR; TCRdb stores in-frame clones only, minus some. Among approximately 100,000 clones listed, about 67% were seen once. The sequenced material came from memory CD8+ T cells sorted from blood. All receptors derive from a woman aged 25 to 39 in good health. The conserved cysteine and the conserved F or W are not part of the CDR3 here. The order of the fields is J gene, V gene, CDR3 protein.

J gene: TRBJ2-3; V gene: TRBV6-4; CDR3 protein: ASSREGSTDTQY
J gene: TRBJ2-5; V gene: TRBV13; CDR3 protein: ASSLRLAGGWETQY
J gene: TRBJ2-1; V gene: TRBV28; CDR3 protein: ASSFVNLYNEQF
J gene: TRBJ2-1; V gene: TRBV7-8; CDR3 protein: ASSLFSLEASEQF
J gene: TRBJ1-2; V gene: TRBV6-1; CDR3 protein: ASSGRQEGLYGYT
J gene: TRBJ1-5; V gene: TRBV18; CDR3 protein: ASSPLGALGNQPQH
J gene: TRBJ2-7; V gene: TRBV7-6; CDR3 protein: ASSLEAGPRIEQY
J gene: TRBJ2-3; V gene: TRBV19; CDR3 protein: ASRFSVGGTDTQY
J gene: TRBJ1-2; V gene: TRBV19; CDR3 protein: ASSIWQASGYT
J gene: TRBJ2-3; V gene: TRBV6-1; CDR3 protein: ASSEGTGGSDTQY
J gene: TRBJ2-7; V gene: TRBV5-1; CDR3 protein: ASSLRDRVPYEQY
J gene: TRBJ2-6; V gene: TRBV6-1; CDR3 protein: ASSAYRQGPGANVLT
J gene: TRBJ2-6; V gene: TRBV28; CDR3 protein: ASRYRGANVLT
J gene: TRBJ1-1; V gene: TRBV25-1; CDR3 protein: ASTGLKNTEAF
J gene: TRBJ2-1; V gene: TRBV11-2; CDR3 protein: ASSGGTSGSINEQF
J gene: TRBJ2-1; V gene: TRBV25-1; CDR3 protein: ASSNATEQF
J gene: TRBJ2-1; V gene: TRBV19; CDR3 protein: ATEAQGGYNEQF
J gene: TRBJ1-1; V gene: TRBV27; CDR3 protein: ASSLYPGQIKMNTEAF
J gene: TRBJ1-1; V gene: TRBV7-9; CDR3 protein: ASSLAATNTEAF
J gene: TRBJ2-3; V gene: TRBV5-1; CDR3 protein: ASSCLAAPGLPYCSTDTQY
J gene: TRBJ2-2; V gene: TRBV5-6; CDR3 protein: ASSLERTSGRSVGELF
J gene: TRBJ1-6; V gene: TRBV21-1; CDR3 protein: ASSKKAGLANSPLH
J gene: TRBJ2-5; V gene: TRBV7-8; CDR3 protein: ASSLARSWGETQY
J gene: TRBJ1-1; V gene: TRBV4-2; CDR3 protein: ASSQVSNTEAF
J gene: TRBJ2-2; V gene: TRBV5-1; CDR3 protein: ASSLAPGLAGGSGELF
J gene: TRBJ2-2; V gene: TRBV28; CDR3 protein: ASATASGISGELF
J gene: TRBJ1-5; V gene: TRBV6-5; CDR3 protein: ASSTLGVQPQH
J gene: TRBJ2-1; V gene: TRBV27; CDR3 protein: ASSYLRGLAGHNEQF
J gene: TRBJ2-5; V gene: TRBV27; CDR3 protein: ASRYRRDSDQETQY
J gene: TRBJ2-1; V gene: TRBV2; CDR3 protein: ASTDLRGPGEQF
J gene: TRBJ2-1; V gene: TRBV4-1; CDR3 protein: ASSRAGPSYNEQF
J gene: TRBJ2-2; V gene: TRBV28; CDR3 protein: ASSSYTNTGELF
J gene: TRBJ1-1; V gene: TRBV27; CDR3 protein: ASKRQEMNTEAF
J gene: TRBJ1-4; V gene: TRBV10-3; CDR3 protein: AISEAGVLSNEKLF
J gene: TRBJ2-5; V gene: TRBV11-2; CDR3 protein: ASSASQGETQY
J gene: TRBJ2-2; V gene: TRBV29-1; CDR3 protein: SVYGSDTGELF
J gene: TRBJ2-3; V gene: TRBV28; CDR3 protein: ASSRTASTDTQY
J gene: TRBJ1-1; V gene: TRBV5-6; CDR3 protein: ASSLVRGAEAF
J gene: TRBJ2-7; V gene: TRBV7-8; CDR3 protein: ASSLAAGYEQY
J gene: TRBJ2-5; V gene: TRBV25-1; CDR3 protein: ASSESLAGGQETQY
J gene: TRBJ2-1; V gene: TRBV30; CDR3 protein: AWSHNPRGKGPNYNEQF
J gene: TRBJ2-5; V gene: TRBV7-9; CDR3 protein: ASSLEVWFQETQY
J gene: TRBJ1-2; V gene: TRBV6-1; CDR3 protein: ASSEGTGGGYT
J gene: TRBJ2-2; V gene: TRBV2; CDR3 protein: ASRGRASPRTGELF
J gene: TRBJ2-7; V gene: TRBV6-5; CDR3 protein: ASSPDISGSVEQY
J gene: TRBJ2-2; V gene: TRBV13; CDR3 protein: ASSLEGSTNTGELF
J gene: TRBJ2-1; V gene: TRBV20-1; CDR3 protein: SADEKGEQF
J gene: TRBJ2-1; V gene: TRBV10-3; CDR3 protein: AISAGLAGGDNEQF
J gene: TRBJ2-7; V gene: TRBV28; CDR3 protein: ASISGTGDSYEQY
J gene: TRBJ2-7; V gene: TRBV14; CDR3 protein: ASSLNQRYEQY
J gene: TRBJ1-3; V gene: TRBV5-4; CDR3 protein: ASSLEELGGSGNTIY
J gene: TRBJ1-4; V gene: TRBV25-1; CDR3 protein: ASSEVQRGAATNEKLF
J gene: TRBJ2-5; V gene: TRBV28; CDR3 protein: ASSLPPAGVPETQY
J gene: TRBJ2-1; V gene: TRBV28; CDR3 protein: ASSVPSGYYNEQF
J gene: TRBJ2-2; V gene: TRBV5-8; CDR3 protein: ASSLDAASRLTGELF
J gene: TRBJ1-2; V gene: TRBV7-6; CDR3 protein: ASSPEAFYGYT
J gene: TRBJ2-5; V gene: TRBV7-9; CDR3 protein: ASSYIQGLEETQY
J gene: TRBJ2-7; V gene: TRBV14; CDR3 protein: ASREAGTPFYEQY
J gene: TRBJ2-7; V gene: TRBV29-1; CDR3 protein: SVDGQGGSYEQY
J gene: TRBJ2-3; V gene: TRBV5-1; CDR3 protein: ASRAGGRRADTQY